Included here is one T cell receptor (beta chain) sequence, with context. It has no known antigen specificity. The input lacks base qualities; no much larger clone sits a single base away. This record comes from a study of CD8 T cell repertoires and HIV-1 epitope variants (dated by TCRdb to about 2020). For the study in its entirety: T cells were stimulated in separate culture wells with each of twenty-five peptides representing autologous and known Gag and Nef epitope variants. T cells were enriched using the EasySep Human T Cell Enrichment Kit and then co-cultured with an equal number of autologous T cell-negative cells acting as antigen-presenting cells. The cultures were grown for around 10 days in IMDM with gentamicin, and half of the media was changed on days 3 and 7 with IL-2, IL-7 and IL-15 added. The epitopes tested covered three Gag epitope families plus Nef HW9 and YT9. Running each culture condition in triplicate, except for one peptide done in duplicate, gave a total of about 91 T cell cultures. Control conditions included a CMV, EBV and flu peptide pool, the Ebola AY9 epitope as negative control, and a no-peptide well. A 1M T cell aliquot was kept as an uncultured baseline condition, separate from the 83 T cell cultures. Study-level results and caveats: Only TCR beta chains were identified by the assay, and proliferation to antigen, not T cell function or cytokine profile, was indicated. Five clonotypes recognized the Nef KF9 family and one clonotype recognized the HW9 family, while no responses to the TAALDMSHF plasma variant were seen. The study identified about 10 antigen-specific TCR beta clonotypes, more than five of which appeared to be cross-reactive for autologous or known escape epitope variants.

The EasySep Human CD8+ T Cell Enrichment Kit was used on day 10 to isolate CD8+ T cells from every culture. Sequencing of TCR beta CDR3 regions was performed at survey depth on the immunoSEQ platform. The QIAamp DNA micro kit was used to extract genomic DNA from every cultured and uncultured CD8+ T cell population. The published analysis was carried out like this. Samples with fewer than 5,000 productive reads were excluded, which removed about 6.5% of the roughly 75 HIV peptide-stimulated cultures. Sequences were trimmed to CDR3 by a MANAFEST web app, and nonproductive sequences, CDR3s under 5 amino acids, and sequences not starting with C or ending with F/W were removed. For a clonotype to count as antigen-specific, the clonotype had to expand relative to the no-peptide control in at least 2 of 3 replicates at FDR 0.01, and only within one epitope family. In addition, a specific clonotype needed a frequency at least fivefold higher than in wells stimulated with peptides from other epitope families. TCRdb stores this immuneACCESS table with in-frame sequences only. Part of the clones is absent; in the studies checked, under half of the shortfall reflects unresolved V genes, and no reason is known for the rest. V, J and clone size derive from that table, while D and trimming were established from the DNA sequence. This sample is represented by roughly 5,000 clones; 66% of them were singletons. In total, the top ten clones hold roughly 44% of the sample.

The V and J ends are trimmed by 1 base and 2 bases, leaving 11 bases between them. Counted from cysteine to phenylalanine, this CDR3 has 15 amino acids. Just the 45-base CDR3 DNA is kept, in frame starting at base 1. The germline V gene supplies CDR1 SGHRS and CDR2 YFSETQ. The chain joins TRBV5-1 to TRBJ2-3, with no confident D gene call. The sequenced sample was cultured CD8+ T cells derived from PBMCs. This receptor was taken from a male donor with HIV. This receptor has the CDR3 CASSLSTPPTDTQYF. The nucleotides are TGCGCCAGCAGCTTGTCTACGCCCCCCACAGATACGCAGTATTTT.